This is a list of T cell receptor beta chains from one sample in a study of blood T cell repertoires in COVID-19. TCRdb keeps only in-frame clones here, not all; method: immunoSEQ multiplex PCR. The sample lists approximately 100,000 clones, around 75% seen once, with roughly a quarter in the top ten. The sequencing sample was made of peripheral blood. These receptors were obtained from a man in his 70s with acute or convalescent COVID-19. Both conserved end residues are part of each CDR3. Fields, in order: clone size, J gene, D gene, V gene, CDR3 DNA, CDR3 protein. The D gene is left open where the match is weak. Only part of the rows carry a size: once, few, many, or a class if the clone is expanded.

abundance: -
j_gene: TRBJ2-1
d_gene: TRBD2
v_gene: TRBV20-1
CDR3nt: TGCAGTGCTAGTGGGTCCAGCGGGGTAGATTTCGAGCAGTTCTTC
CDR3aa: CSASGSSGVDFEQFF

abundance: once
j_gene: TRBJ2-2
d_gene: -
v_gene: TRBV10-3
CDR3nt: TGTGCCATCAGCTACAGTACCGGGGAGCTGTTTTTT
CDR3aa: CAISYSTGELFF

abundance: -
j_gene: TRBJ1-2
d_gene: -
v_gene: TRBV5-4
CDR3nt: TGTGCCAGCAGCCCGGTGACGGGGGAAGGCTATGGCTACACCTTC
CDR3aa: CASSPVTGEGYGYTF

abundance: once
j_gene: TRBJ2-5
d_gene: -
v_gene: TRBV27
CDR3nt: TGTGCCAGCAGTTTATCCCGGACAGCGAAGTACCAAGAGACCCAGTACTTC
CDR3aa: CASSLSRTAKYQETQYF

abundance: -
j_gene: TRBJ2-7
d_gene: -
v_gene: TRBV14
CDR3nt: TGTGCCAGCAGCCCTAGACAGGCCACCGTCTACGAGCAGTACTTC
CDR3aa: CASSPRQATVYEQYF

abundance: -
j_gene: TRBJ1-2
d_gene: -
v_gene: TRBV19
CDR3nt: TGTGCCAGCCGGGACTCTCCTAACTATGGCTACACCTTC
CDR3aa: CASRDSPNYGYTF

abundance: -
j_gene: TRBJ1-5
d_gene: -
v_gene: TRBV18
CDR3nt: TGTGCCAGCTCACCATCCAGGGGCACTAATCAGCCCCAGCATTTT
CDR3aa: CASSPSRGTNQPQHF

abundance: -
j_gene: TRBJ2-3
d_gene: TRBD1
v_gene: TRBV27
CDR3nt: TGTGCCAGCAGCGAAACGGACAGGGTAACGCAGTATTTT
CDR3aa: CASSETDRVTQYF

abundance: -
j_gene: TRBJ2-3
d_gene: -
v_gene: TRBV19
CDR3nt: TGTGCCAGTGGGGGGTCTAGCACAGATACGCAGTATTTT
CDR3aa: CASGGSSTDTQYF

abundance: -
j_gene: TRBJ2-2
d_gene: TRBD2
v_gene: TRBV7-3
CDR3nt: TGTGCCAGCAGCACCCCGGGACTAGCGGGGCTAACGAACACCGGGGAGCTGTTTTTT
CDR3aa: CASSTPGLAGLTNTGELFF

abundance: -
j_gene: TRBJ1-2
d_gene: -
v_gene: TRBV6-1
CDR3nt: TGTGCCAGCAGTGAAGCTGCAGGTCTTAACTATGGCTACACCTTC
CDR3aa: CASSEAAGLNYGYTF

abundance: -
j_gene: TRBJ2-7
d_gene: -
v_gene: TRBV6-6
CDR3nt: TGTGCCAGCAGTTATTACCGGTCATCCTACGAGCAGTACTTC
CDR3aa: CASSYYRSSYEQYF

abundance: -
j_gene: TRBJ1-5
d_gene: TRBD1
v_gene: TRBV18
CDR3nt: TGTGCCAGCTCCACAGGGGGCGGTCAGCCCCAGCATTTT
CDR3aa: CASSTGGGQPQHF

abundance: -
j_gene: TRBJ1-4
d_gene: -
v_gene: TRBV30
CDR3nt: TGTGCCTGGAGTCCGTGGGGGGGGCAAAAACTGTTTTTT
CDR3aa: CAWSPWGGQKLFF

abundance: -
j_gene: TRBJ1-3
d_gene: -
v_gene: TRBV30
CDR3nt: TGTGCCTGGAGTACTTCTTCCTACTCTGGAAACACCATATATTTT
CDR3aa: CAWSTSSYSGNTIYF

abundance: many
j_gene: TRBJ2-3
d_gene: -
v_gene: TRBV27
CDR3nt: TGTGCCAGCAGTTTCGAAACAGGCCGCACAGATACGCAGTATTTT
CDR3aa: CASSFETGRTDTQYF

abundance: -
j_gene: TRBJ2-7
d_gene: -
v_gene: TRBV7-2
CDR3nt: TGTGCCAGCAGCTTATTGTCCGGTTCCAACGAGCAGTACTTC
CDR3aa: CASSLLSGSNEQYF

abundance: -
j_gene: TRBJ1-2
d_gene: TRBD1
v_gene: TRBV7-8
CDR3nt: TGTGCCAGCAGCTCTAGGGACAGATTTTCCTATGGCTACACCTTC
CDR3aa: CASSSRDRFSYGYTF

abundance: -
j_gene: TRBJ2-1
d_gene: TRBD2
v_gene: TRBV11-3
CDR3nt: TGTGCCAGCAGCTTTTCCGGACTAGCGGGTAATGAGCAGTTCTTC
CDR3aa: CASSFSGLAGNEQFF

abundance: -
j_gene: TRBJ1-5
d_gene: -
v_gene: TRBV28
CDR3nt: TGTGCCAGCAGTCTCCTACAGGGTAGCAATCAGCCCCAGCATTTT
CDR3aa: CASSLLQGSNQPQHF

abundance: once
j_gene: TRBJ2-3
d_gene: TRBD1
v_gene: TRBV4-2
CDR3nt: TGTGCCAGCAGCCAAGATTGGACAGGGGACCAAGATACGCAGTATTTT
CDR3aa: CASSQDWTGDQDTQYF

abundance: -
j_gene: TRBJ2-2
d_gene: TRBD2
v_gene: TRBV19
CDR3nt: TGTGCCAGTAACCCCGTAGCGGGAGAAATCACCGGGGAGCTGTTTTTT
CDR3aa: CASNPVAGEITGELFF

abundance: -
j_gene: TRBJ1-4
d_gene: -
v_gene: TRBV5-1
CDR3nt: TGCGCCAGCAGCCCGGGAGCAAATGAAAAACTGTTTTTT
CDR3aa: CASSPGANEKLFF

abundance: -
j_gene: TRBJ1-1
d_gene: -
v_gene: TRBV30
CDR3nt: TGTGCCTGGAGTGTAACGGGGACTGAAGCTTTCTTT
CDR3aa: CAWSVTGTEAFF

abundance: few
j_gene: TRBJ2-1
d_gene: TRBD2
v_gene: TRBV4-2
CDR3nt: TGTGCCAGCAGCAAGGCTGCGGGAGGGTTCAATGAGCAGTTCTTC
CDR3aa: CASSKAAGGFNEQFF

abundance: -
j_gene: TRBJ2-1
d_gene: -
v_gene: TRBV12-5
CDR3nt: TGTGCTAGTGGTGCCTATTATGAGCAGTTCTTC
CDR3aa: CASGAYYEQFF

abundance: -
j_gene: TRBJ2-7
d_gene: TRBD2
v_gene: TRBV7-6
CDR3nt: TGTGCCAGCAGTTCCTACCGGGGACTACCTCAACCCTACGAGCAGTACTTC
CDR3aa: CASSSYRGLPQPYEQYF

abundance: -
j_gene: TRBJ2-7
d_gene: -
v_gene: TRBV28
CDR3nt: TGTGCCAGCAGTCCGCACAAATCCTACGAGCAGTACTTC
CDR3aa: CASSPHKSYEQYF

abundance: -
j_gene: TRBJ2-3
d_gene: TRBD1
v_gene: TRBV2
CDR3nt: TGTGCCAGCAGACAGGGGGCGCGGACAGATACGCAGTATTTT
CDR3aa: CASRQGARTDTQYF

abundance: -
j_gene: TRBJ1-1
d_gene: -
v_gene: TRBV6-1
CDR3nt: TGTGCCAGCAGTGAAGGAGAAGCCACTGAAGCTTTCTTT
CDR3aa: CASSEGEATEAFF

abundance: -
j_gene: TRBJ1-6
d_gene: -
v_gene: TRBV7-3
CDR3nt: TGTGCCAGCAGCTTAACTACAGGGAACTCACCCCTCCACTTT
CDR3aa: CASSLTTGNSPLHF

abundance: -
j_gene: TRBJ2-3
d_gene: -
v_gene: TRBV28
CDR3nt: TGTGCCAGCAGTTTACAGGGGAGTGGCACAGATACGCAGTATTTT
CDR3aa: CASSLQGSGTDTQYF

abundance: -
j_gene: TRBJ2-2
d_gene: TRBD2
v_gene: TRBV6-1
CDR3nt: TGTGCCAGCAGAGAAAGGGGACTAGCGGGATTTTACACCGGGGAGCTGTTTTTT
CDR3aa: CASRERGLAGFYTGELFF

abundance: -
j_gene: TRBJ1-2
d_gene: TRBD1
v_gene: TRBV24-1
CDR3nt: TGTGCCACCAGTGACGGGGACAGAAGTTATGGCTACACCTTC
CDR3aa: CATSDGDRSYGYTF

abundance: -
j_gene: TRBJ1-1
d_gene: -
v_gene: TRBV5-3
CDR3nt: TGTGCCAGAAGCTTTGAACGGGGGGCTTTCTTT
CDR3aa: CARSFERGAFF

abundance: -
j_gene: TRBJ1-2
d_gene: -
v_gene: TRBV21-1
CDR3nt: TGTGCCAGCAGCCCCGGGAGAACGGGCTACACCTTC
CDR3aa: CASSPGRTGYTF

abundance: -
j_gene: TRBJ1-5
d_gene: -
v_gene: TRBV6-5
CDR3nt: TGTGCCAGCAGTTACAGCGGGACACCAGATCAGCCCCAGCATTTT
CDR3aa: CASSYSGTPDQPQHF